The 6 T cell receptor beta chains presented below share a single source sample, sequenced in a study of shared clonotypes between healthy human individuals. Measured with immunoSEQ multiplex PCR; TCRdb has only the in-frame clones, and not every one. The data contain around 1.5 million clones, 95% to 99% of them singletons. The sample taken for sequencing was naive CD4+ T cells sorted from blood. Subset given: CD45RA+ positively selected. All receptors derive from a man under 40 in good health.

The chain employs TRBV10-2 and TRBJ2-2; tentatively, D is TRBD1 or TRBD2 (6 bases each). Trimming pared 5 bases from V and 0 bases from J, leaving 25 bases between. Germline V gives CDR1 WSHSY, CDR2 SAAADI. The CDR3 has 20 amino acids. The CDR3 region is CASSPVGSGARNTNTGELFF. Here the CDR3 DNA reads TGCGCCAGCAGTCCTGTGGGCTCGGGGGCACGGAACACGAACACCGGGGAGCTGTTTTTT.

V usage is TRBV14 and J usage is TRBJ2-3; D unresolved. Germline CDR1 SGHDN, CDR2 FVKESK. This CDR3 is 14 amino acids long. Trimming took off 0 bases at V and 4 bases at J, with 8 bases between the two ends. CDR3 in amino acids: CASSQDAGADTQYF. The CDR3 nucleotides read TGTGCCAGCAGCCAAGATGCCGGCGCAGATACGCAGTATTTT.

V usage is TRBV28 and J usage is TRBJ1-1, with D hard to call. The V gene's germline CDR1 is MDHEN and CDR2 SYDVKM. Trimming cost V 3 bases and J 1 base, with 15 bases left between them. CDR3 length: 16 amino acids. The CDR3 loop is CASSFSLRGSNTEAFF. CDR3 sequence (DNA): TGTGCCAGCAGTTTTTCTCTACGTGGCTCGAACACTGAAGCTTTCTTT.

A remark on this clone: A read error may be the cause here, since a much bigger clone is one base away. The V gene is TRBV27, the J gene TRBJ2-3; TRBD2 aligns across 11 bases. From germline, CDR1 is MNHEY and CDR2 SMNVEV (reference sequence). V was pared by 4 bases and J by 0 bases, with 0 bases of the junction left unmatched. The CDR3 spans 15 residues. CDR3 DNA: TGTGCCAGCAGTTGGACTAGCGGGAGCACAGATACGCAGTATTTT. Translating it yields CASSWTSGSTDTQYF.

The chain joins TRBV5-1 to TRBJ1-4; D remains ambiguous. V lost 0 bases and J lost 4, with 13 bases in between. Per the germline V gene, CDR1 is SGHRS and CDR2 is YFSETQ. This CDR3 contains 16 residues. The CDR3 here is CASSLVTGSYNEKLFF. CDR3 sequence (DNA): TGCGCCAGCAGCTTGGTGACGGGGAGTTATAATGAAAAACTGTTTTTT.

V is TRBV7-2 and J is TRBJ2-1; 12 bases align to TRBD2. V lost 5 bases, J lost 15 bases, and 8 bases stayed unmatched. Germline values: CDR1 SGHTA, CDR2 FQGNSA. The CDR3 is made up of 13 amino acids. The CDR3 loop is CASSTRTSGMAFF. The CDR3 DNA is TGTGCCAGCAGCACCCGGACTAGCGGGATGGCGTTCTTC.